These 6 T cell receptor beta chains originate from one sample sequenced in a study of shared clonotypes between healthy human individuals. Profiling relied on immunoSEQ multiplex PCR, and the TCRdb table lists in-frame clones only, not all of them. The data contain roughly 500,000 clones, 79% of them singletons. The sample consisted of PBMCs. The receptors were sampled from a woman aged 40 to 50 in good health. Some clones in this sample may be carry-over from other donors' samples.

The rearrangement joins TRBV29-1 to TRBJ1-1; D possibly corresponds to TRBD1 (5 bases). CDR1 is SQVTM and CDR2 is ANQGSEA in the germline V gene. The germline V and J ends were trimmed by 7 bases and 4 bases, with 16 bases remaining between them. The length of the CDR3 is 13 residues. The CDR3 region is CSALQGDRTEAFF. DNA for the CDR3: TGCAGCGCACTTCAGGGCGATCGCACTGAAGCTTTCTTT.

The rearrangement joins TRBV18 to TRBJ2-4, with 8 positions matching TRBD1. V gave up 3 bases and J gave up 8 bases; unmatched junction bases: 0. This CDR3 has 12 residues. Per germline, CDR1 KGHSH and CDR2 LQKENI. DNA for the CDR3: TGTGCCAGCTCACCGGACAGGGACATTCAGTACTTC. Protein sequence: CASSPDRDIQYF.

The V gene is TRBV4-2, the J gene TRBJ2-5; 10 bases align to TRBD2. The V segment lost 7 bases and the J segment 5 bases; nucleotides outside the gene matches: 16. CDR3 length equals 17 residues. CDR1 and CDR2 from the germline V gene are LGHNA and YNFKEQ. The CDR3 DNA is TGTGCCAGCACCCGAGGACTAGCGGCCGAAGGTGGGGAGACCCAGTACTTC. This gives the protein CASTRGLAAEGGETQYF.

This rearrangement joins TRBV19 to TRBJ2-2, with 9 positions matching TRBD2. CDR1 LNHDA and CDR2 SQIVND come from the germline V gene (reference sequence). V shed 3 bases and J 2 bases; nucleotides not matched to a gene: 13. The CDR3 is 19 amino acids. The CDR3: CASSMDRRAGTSNTGELFF. As DNA, the CDR3 is TGTGCCAGTAGTATGGATAGGAGGGCCGGGACTAGCAACACCGGGGAGCTGTTTTTT.

This clone has only a few counts. The chain carries TRBV19 and TRBJ1-5; possibly TRBD1 for D (5 bases). This CDR3 is built from 15 residues. CDR1 is LNHDA, CDR2 SQIVND, per germline (reference sequence). The V end lost 5 bases, the J end lost 3 bases, and 14 bases lay between the germline ends. In DNA form, the CDR3 reads TGTGCCAGTAGTCCCCGTCGGGACGTCAATCAGCCCCAGCATTTT. It specifies CASSPRRDVNQPQHF.

The chain employs TRBV5-1 and TRBJ2-5; a weak D match, TRBD1 (6 bases). The germline gives CDR1 SGHRS, CDR2 YFSETQ. This CDR3 has 14 residues. Trimming took 3 bases from V and 2 from J, leaving 11 bases between them. The CDR3: CASSSGTQQETQYF. The CDR3 DNA follows: TGCGCCAGCAGCTCCGGGACACAACAAGAGACCCAGTACTTC.